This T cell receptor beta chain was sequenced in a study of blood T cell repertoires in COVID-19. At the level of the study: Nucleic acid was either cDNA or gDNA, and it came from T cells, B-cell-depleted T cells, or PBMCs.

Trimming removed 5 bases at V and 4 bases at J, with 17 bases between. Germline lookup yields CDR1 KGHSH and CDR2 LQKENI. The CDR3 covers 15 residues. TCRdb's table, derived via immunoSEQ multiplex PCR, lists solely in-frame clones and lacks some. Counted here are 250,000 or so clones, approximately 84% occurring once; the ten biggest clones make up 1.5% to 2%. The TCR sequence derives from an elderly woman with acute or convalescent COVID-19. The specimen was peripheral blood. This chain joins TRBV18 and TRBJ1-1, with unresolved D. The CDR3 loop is CASSTNYGEITEAFF. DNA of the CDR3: TGTGCCAGCTCAACGAACTACGGGGAAATCACTGAAGCTTTCTTT.